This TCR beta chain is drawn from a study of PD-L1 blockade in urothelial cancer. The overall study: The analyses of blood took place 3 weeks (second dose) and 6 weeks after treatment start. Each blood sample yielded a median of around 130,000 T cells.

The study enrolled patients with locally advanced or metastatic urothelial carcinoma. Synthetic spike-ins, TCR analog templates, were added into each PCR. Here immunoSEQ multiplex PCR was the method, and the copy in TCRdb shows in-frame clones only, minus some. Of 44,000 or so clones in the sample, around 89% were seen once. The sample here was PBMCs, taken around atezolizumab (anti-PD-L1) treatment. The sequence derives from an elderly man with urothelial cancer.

The CDR3 coding sequence is TGTGCCAGCAGGGGACAGGGTGGCAATCAGCCCCAGCATTTT. Protein: CASRGQGGNQPQHF. This chain connects TRBV6-5 to TRBJ1-5, with 9 positions matching TRBD1. Germline V gives CDR1 MNHEY, CDR2 SVGAGI. The CDR3 extends over 14 amino acids. The V and J ends lost 6 bases and 2 bases, in that order; junction bases with no gene match: 2.